The clone carrying this T cell receptor (beta chain) has just a few counts. These data are taken from a study of type 1 regulatory T cells. Background on the study: T-allo10 is a Tr1-enriched, alloantigen-specific CD4 T cell product made in vitro.

Each CDR3 protein gets one entry after TCRdb re-called the reads with MiXCR. The sample lists around 88,000 distinct CDR3 sequences, less than 40% occurring once. V lost 0 bases and J lost 6, with 9 bases in between. The CDR3 is 14 residues long. From germline, CDR1 is SGHTA and CDR2 FQGNSA. Sequenced material: CD4+ T cells, either the whole sample or a sorted fraction (not recorded which). The clonotype was recovered from a human donor in good health. The chain combines TRBV7-2 with TRBJ2-1, with D maybe TRBD2 (7 bases). For the CDR3, the DNA is TGTGCCAGCAGCTTAGCGGGAGGGGGCAATGAGCAGTTCTTC. Translation gives CASSLAGGGNEQFF.